Listed below are T cell receptor beta chains from one sample, sequenced in a study of OX40 agonist ivuxolimab in advanced cancers. Some clones are missing from TCRdb's copy, which holds only in-frame ones; the method was immunoSEQ multiplex PCR. The sample contains 55,000 to 80,000 clones, about 88% of which appear only once. The sequencing used CD4+ or CD8+ T cells sorted from blood, collected in a trial of the OX40 agonist ivuxolimab. The receptors shown here come from an adult with an advanced solid tumor such as melanoma, head and neck, liver or kidney cancer. Each CDR3 is given with its conserved first and last residue. A D gene is named only where the DNA matches it firmly. Size is stated for part of the rows, as once, few or many counts, or as a class when the clone is expanded.

V	J	D	size	CDR3	DNA
TRBV7-2	TRBJ1-2	-	-	CASSLDWSLANYGYTF	TGTGCCAGCAGCTTAGATTGGTCCTTAGCTAACTATGGCTACACCTTC
TRBV25-1	TRBJ1-1	TRBD1	few	CASSETGDTEAFF	TGTGCCAGCAGTGAAACAGGGGACACTGAAGCTTTCTTT
TRBV4-3	TRBJ1-3	-	once	CASSQQGNPGNTIYF	TGCGCCAGCAGCCAACAAGGGAACCCTGGAAACACCATATATTTT
TRBV28	TRBJ2-5	-	-	CAGARGAGVGQETQYF	TGTGCCGGTGCCCGAGGGGCAGGGGTTGGGCAAGAGACCCAGTACTTC
TRBV6-1	TRBJ2-1	-	few	CASSVDGYNEQFF	TGTGCCAGCAGTGTGGACGGTTACAATGAGCAGTTCTTC
TRBV9	TRBJ1-4	-	-	CASSQHATNEKLFF	TGTGCCAGCAGCCAACATGCAACTAATGAAAAACTGTTTTTT
TRBV19	TRBJ2-3	-	-	CASSMSGSTDTQYF	TGTGCCAGTAGTATGTCCGGCAGCACAGATACGCAGTATTTT
TRBV20-1	TRBJ2-1	-	once	CSGPFYNEQFF	TGCAGTGGCCCCTTCTACAATGAGCAGTTCTTC
TRBV27	TRBJ2-3	TRBD1	-	CATHRGQADTQYF	TGTGCCACGCACCGGGGACAGGCAGATACGCAGTATTTT
TRBV7-8	TRBJ2-7	TRBD1	-	CASSASSGGEQYF	TGTGCCAGCAGCGCATCCTCAGGGGGTGAGCAGTACTTC
TRBV5-1	TRBJ2-3	TRBD2	-	CASNGGGDTDTQYF	TGCGCCAGCAACGGCGGGGGGGACACAGATACGCAGTATTTT
TRBV7-9	TRBJ2-1	-	-	CASSLPPRLAPRNEQFF	TGTGCCAGCAGCCTACCCCCCCGTCTAGCCCCCAGGAATGAGCAGTTCTTC
TRBV10-3	TRBJ2-2	-	few	CATARGHSNTGELFF	TGTGCCACGGCGAGGGGACACTCGAACACCGGGGAGCTGTTTTTT
TRBV6-5	TRBJ1-1	-	-	CASSYSITNTEAFF	TGTGCCAGCAGTTACTCGATCACGAACACTGAAGCTTTCTTT
TRBV11-3	TRBJ1-1	TRBD1	-	CASSGVGQMNTEAFF	TGTGCCAGCAGCGGTGTGGGACAGATGAACACTGAAGCTTTCTTT
TRBV5-1	TRBJ2-1	-	-	CASDTLGGRNEQFF	TGCGCCAGCGACACACTAGGGGGTCGAAATGAGCAGTTCTTC
TRBV5-6	TRBJ1-5	-	-	CASSLVGEGNQPQHF	TGTGCCAGCAGCTTGGTGGGTGAGGGCAATCAGCCCCAGCATTTT
TRBV5-1	TRBJ2-3	-	-	CASSLKKDSTDTQYF	TGCGCCAGCAGCTTGAAAAAGGACAGCACAGATACGCAGTATTTT
TRBV29-1	TRBJ2-1	-	-	CSVQGAVRRSYNEQFF	TGCAGCGTCCAAGGGGCGGTACGACGCTCCTACAATGAGCAGTTCTTC
TRBV30	TRBJ2-3	TRBD2	-	CAWSVRGGSRGQYF	TGTGCCTGGAGTGTCCGGGGGGGGTCTCGTGGGCAGTATTTT
TRBV5-4	TRBJ1-5	-	-	CASSLGLSNQPQHF	TGTGCCAGCAGCTTGGGGCTAAGCAATCAGCCCCAGCATTTT
TRBV6-5	TRBJ1-2	TRBD1	-	CASSERDRGPYGYTF	TGTGCCAGCAGCGAAAGGGACAGGGGTCCCTATGGCTACACCTTC
TRBV11-2	TRBJ2-6	-	-	CASSYNRVSGANVLTF	TGTGCCAGCAGCTATAACAGGGTCTCTGGGGCCAACGTCCTGACTTTC
TRBV6-1	TRBJ2-7	-	-	CASSTTVGRQYF	TGTGCCAGCAGTACGACAGTAGGTCGGCAGTACTTC
TRBV11-2	TRBJ2-1	TRBD2	-	CASKPGGAWNEQFF	TGTGCCAGCAAGCCCGGGGGGGCATGGAATGAGCAGTTCTTC
TRBV7-2	TRBJ2-1	TRBD2	-	CASRLAGGSYNEQFF	TGTGCCAGCAGGCTAGCGGGAGGTTCTTACAATGAGCAGTTCTTC
TRBV27	TRBJ1-6	-	-	CASSLSAFNYNSPLHF	TGTGCCAGCAGTTTATCGGCATTTAACTATAATTCACCCCTCCACTTT
TRBV4-2	TRBJ1-2	-	-	CASSQDGLMGGGYTF	TGTGCCAGCAGCCAAGATGGCCTAATGGGGGGTGGCTACACCTTC